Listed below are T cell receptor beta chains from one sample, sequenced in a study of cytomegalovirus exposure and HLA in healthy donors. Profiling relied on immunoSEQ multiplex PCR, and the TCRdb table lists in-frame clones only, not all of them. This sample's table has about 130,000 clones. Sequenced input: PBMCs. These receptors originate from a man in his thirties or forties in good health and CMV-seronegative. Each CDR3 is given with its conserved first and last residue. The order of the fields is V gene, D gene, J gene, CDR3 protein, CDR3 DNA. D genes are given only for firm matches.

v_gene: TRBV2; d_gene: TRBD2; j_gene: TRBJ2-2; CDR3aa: CASSAGEIAGENTGELFF; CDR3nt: TGTGCCAGCAGTGCCGGCGAGATAGCGGGAGAAAACACCGGGGAGCTGTTTTTT
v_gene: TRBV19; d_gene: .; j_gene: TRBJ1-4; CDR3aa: CASSPGAANEKLFF; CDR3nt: TGTGCCAGTAGTCCAGGAGCGGCCAATGAAAAACTGTTTTTT
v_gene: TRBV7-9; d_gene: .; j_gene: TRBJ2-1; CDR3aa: CASSPWTGFNEQFF; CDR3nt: TGTGCCAGCAGCCCCTGGACTGGATTTAATGAGCAGTTCTTC
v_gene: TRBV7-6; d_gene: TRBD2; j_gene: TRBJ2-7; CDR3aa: CASSLYGGSADEQYF; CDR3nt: TGTGCCAGCAGCTTATACGGCGGGAGCGCCGACGAGCAGTACTTC
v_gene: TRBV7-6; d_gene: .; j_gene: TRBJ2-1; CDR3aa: CASAGAYNEQFF; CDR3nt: TGTGCCAGCGCAGGGGCCTACAATGAGCAGTTCTTC
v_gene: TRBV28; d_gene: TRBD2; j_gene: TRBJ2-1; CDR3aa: CASSRGTSGSLYNEQFF; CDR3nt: TGTGCCAGCAGTCGGGGGACTAGCGGGAGTCTCTACAATGAGCAGTTCTTC
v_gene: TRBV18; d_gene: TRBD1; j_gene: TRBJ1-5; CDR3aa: CASSPGTAFGPQHF; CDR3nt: TGTGCCAGCTCACCAGGGACAGCCTTCGGGCCCCAGCATTTT
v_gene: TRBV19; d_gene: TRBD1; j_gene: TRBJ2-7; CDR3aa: CASSIGQGPAYEQYF; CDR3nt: TGTGCCAGTAGTATTGGACAGGGGCCAGCCTACGAGCAGTACTTC
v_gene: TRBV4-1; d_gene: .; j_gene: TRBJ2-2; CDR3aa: CASSQERGKNTGELFF; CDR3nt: TGCGCCAGCAGCCAAGAAAGAGGGAAAAACACCGGGGAGCTGTTTTTT
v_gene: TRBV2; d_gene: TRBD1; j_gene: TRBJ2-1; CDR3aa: CASSPDRGSYNEQFF; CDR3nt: TGTGCCAGCAGTCCGGACAGGGGATCCTACAATGAGCAGTTCTTC
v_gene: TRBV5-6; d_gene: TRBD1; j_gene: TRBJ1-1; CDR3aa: CASSWGQGAFLNTEAFF; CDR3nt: TGTGCCAGCAGTTGGGGACAGGGGGCCTTTTTGAACACTGAAGCTTTCTTT
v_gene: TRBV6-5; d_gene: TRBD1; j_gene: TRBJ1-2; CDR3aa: CASSYVGTGVGYTF; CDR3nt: TGTGCCAGCAGTTACGTAGGGACAGGGGTCGGCTACACCTTC
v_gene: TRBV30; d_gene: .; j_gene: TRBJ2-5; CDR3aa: CAWSAPAGVETQYF; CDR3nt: TGTGCCTGGAGTGCCCCCGCAGGGGTGGAGACCCAGTACTTC
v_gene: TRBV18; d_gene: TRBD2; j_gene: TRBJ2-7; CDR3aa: CASSSGLASDQQYF; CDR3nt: TGTGCCAGCTCATCGGGACTAGCGTCGGACCAGCAGTACTTC
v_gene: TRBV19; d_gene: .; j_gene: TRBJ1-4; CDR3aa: CASSSQVRATNEKLFF; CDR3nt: TGTGCCAGTAGTTCCCAGGTGCGAGCAACTAATGAAAAACTGTTTTTT
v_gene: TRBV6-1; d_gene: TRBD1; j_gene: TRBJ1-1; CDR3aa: CASSVTGMNTEAFF; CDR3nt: TGTGCCAGCAGTGTGACAGGGATGAACACTGAAGCTTTCTTT
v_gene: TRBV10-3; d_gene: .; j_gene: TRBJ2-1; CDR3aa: CAISTGHDSYNEQFF; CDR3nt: TGTGCCATCAGTACGGGACATGACTCCTACAATGAGCAGTTCTTC
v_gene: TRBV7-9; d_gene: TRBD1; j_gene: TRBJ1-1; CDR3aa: CASSPGQLAMNTEAFF; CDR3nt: TGTGCCAGCAGCCCGGGACAGTTAGCCATGAACACTGAAGCTTTCTTT
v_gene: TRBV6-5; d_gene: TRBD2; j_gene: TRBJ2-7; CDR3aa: CASRGLGGEQYF; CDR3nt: TGTGCCAGCCGGGGACTAGGTGGCGAGCAGTACTTC
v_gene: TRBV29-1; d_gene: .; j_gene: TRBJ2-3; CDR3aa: CSAVTGTDTQYF; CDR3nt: TGCAGCGCTGTGACAGGCACAGATACGCAGTATTTT
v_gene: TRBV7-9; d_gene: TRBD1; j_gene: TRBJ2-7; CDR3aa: CASSGPGQGFYEQYF; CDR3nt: TGTGCCAGCAGCGGTCCGGGACAGGGGTTCTACGAGCAGTACTTC
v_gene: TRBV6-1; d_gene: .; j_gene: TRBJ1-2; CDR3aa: CASSGGPGGLYGYTF; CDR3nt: TGTGCCAGCAGTGGAGGTCCTGGGGGCCTCTATGGCTACACCTTC
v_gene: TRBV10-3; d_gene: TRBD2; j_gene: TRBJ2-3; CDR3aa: CAISVLAGKSTDTQYF; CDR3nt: TGTGCCATCAGTGTACTAGCGGGGAAAAGCACAGATACGCAGTATTTT
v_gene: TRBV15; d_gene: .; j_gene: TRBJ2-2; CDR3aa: CATSRKPGLDSAGELFF; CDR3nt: TGTGCCACCAGCAGAAAACCGGGACTGGATAGCGCCGGGGAGCTGTTTTTT
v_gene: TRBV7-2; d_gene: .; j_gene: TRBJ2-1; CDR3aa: CASSFMSNEQFF; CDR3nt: TGTGCCAGCAGCTTTATGTCCAATGAGCAGTTCTTC
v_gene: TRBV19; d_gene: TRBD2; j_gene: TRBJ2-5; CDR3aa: CASSIRLAGGGETQYF; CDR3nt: TGTGCCAGTAGTATACGGCTAGCGGGAGGTGGAGAGACCCAGTACTTC
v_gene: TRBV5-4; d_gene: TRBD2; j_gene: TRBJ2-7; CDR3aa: CASSLGGLVPYEQYF; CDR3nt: TGTGCCAGCAGCTTGGGAGGACTAGTCCCCTACGAGCAGTACTTC
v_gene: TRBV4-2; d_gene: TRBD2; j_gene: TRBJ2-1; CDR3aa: CASSHGGRDEQFF; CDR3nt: TGTGCCAGCAGCCACGGGGGGAGGGATGAGCAGTTCTTC
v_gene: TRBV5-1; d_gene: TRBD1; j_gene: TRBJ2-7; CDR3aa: CASSKRTGSTYEQYF; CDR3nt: TGCGCCAGCAGCAAACGGACAGGGTCGACTTACGAGCAGTACTTC
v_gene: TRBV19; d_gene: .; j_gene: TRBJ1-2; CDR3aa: CASSPGGGAYYGYTF; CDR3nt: TGTGCCAGTAGTCCAGGCGGGGGTGCGTACTATGGCTACACCTTC
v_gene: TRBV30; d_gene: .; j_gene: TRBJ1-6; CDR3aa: CAWSAETGESPLHF; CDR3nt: TGTGCCTGGAGTGCTGAGACAGGAGAATCACCCCTCCACTTT
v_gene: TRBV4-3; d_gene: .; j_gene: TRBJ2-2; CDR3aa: CASSHRGRGTGELFF; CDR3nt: TGCGCCAGCAGCCACAGGGGTAGGGGCACCGGGGAGCTGTTTTTT
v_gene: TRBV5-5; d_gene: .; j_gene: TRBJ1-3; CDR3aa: CASSLYGHIAGNTIYF; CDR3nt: TGTGCCAGCAGCTTGTATGGACACATCGCCGGAAACACCATATATTTT